These T cell receptor beta chains were read from a single sample in a study of neurological immune-mediated disorders. Via MiXCR, TCRdb re-called the 5' RACE reads, giving one row per CDR3 protein. This sample yields 35,000 to 55,000 distinct CDR3 sequences, of which under 6.5% are seen a single time; 0.45% to 0.6% belongs to the top ten. Sample: CD4+ T cells from blood. These receptors all stem from a woman aged 40 to 50 in good health. Each CDR3 is given with its conserved first and last residue. A D gene is named only where the DNA matches it firmly. The listing skips clone size in some rows; elsewhere it reads once, few, many or a size class.

cdr3_length,d_call,v_call,clone_size,j_call,cdr3_aa,cdr3_nt
16,.,TRBV5-6,many,TRBJ2-1,CASSLGGVSSYNEQFF,TGTGCCAGCAGCTTGGGGGGGGTGAGCTCCTACAATGAGCAGTTCTTC
19,TRBD2,TRBV7-2,many,TRBJ2-3,CASSPRPGLAGSSTDTQYF,TGTGCCAGCAGCCCCCGACCAGGACTAGCGGGATCTAGCACAGATACGCAGTATTTT
15,TRBD1,TRBV7-2,.,TRBJ1-5,CASSLDRGLLQTQHF,TGTGCCAGCAGCTTGGACAGGGGGCTATTACAGACACAGCATTTT
16,.,TRBV5-1,many,TRBJ2-4,CASSPAGGLAKNIQYF,TGCGCCAGCAGTCCGGCTGGAGGGCTAGCCAAAAACATTCAGTACTTC
15,.,TRBV28,many,TRBJ1-3,CASSSIRAAGNTIYF,TGTGCCAGCAGTTCGATCAGGGCCGCGGGAAACACCATATATTTT
11,TRBD2,TRBV28,many,TRBJ2-1,CASERRGGQFF,TGTGCCAGCGAACGACGGGGGGGGCAGTTCTTC
16,TRBD1,TRBV20-1,many,TRBJ1-1,CSARDRRTGQNTEAFF,TGCAGTGCTAGAGATAGGAGGACAGGCCAGAACACTGAAGCTTTCTTT
13,.,TRBV29-1,many,TRBJ2-5,CSVDYRPGETQYF,TGCAGCGTTGACTACCGGCCAGGAGAGACCCAGTACTTC
15,TRBD1,TRBV7-2,many,TRBJ1-1,CASDTGQGVGTEAFF,TGTGCCAGCGATACGGGACAGGGAGTGGGTACTGAAGCTTTCTTT
13,.,TRBV7-2,many,TRBJ2-5,CASSPSWGETQYF,TGTGCCAGCAGCCCCAGTTGGGGAGAGACCCAGTACTTC
14,.,TRBV20-1,many,TRBJ2-5,CSARAPGYQETQYF,TGCAGTGCTCGGGCACCAGGGTACCAAGAGACCCAGTACTTC
16,TRBD1,TRBV5-1,many,TRBJ2-1,CASSLQPGQGYNEQFF,TGCGCCAGCAGCTTACAACCGGGACAGGGGTACAATGAGCAGTTCTTC
14,TRBD1,TRBV10-3,many,TRBJ2-7,CAISDGQGGREQYF,TGTGCCATCAGTGACGGACAGGGGGGGCGCGAGCAGTACTTC
15,.,TRBV20-1,many,TRBJ2-5,CSARDSSSVQETQYF,TGCAGTGCTAGAGATTCCAGTAGCGTCCAAGAGACCCAGTACTTC
15,.,TRBV14,many,TRBJ2-1,CASSRKDPAYNEQFF,TGTGCCAGCAGCCGCAAGGACCCAGCTTACAATGAGCAGTTCTTC
16,.,TRBV16,.,TRBJ2-1,CASSQSIGGLTNEQFF,TGTGCCAGCAGCCAATCGATAGGGGGACTCACAAATGAGCAGTTCTTC
15,.,TRBV14,many,TRBJ2-7,CASSQDPGRSYEQYF,TGTGCCAGCAGCCAAGATCCGGGTAGGTCCTACGAGCAGTACTTC
17,TRBD2,TRBV27,.,TRBJ2-1,CASSLFGGRASYNEQFF,TGTGCCAGCAGTTTATTCGGCGGGAGGGCCTCTTACAATGAGCAGTTCTTC
15,.,TRBV5-5,many,TRBJ2-5,CASSQPLGQQETQYF,TGTGCCAGCAGCCAACCCCTAGGACAGCAAGAGACCCAGTACTTC
15,.,TRBV29-1,many,TRBJ2-1,CSVVGFSGPYNEQFF,TGCAGCGTTGTGGGGTTTAGCGGCCCCTACAATGAGCAGTTCTTC
15,TRBD2,TRBV4-2,many,TRBJ2-3,CASSGLAGGTDTQYF,TGTGCCAGTTCAGGACTAGCGGGAGGAACAGATACGCAGTATTTT
16,TRBD1,TRBV10-3,many,TRBJ2-2,CAIAPGGSGYTGELFF,TGTGCCATCGCCCCAGGGGGTTCGGGGTACACCGGGGAGCTGTTTTTT
15,TRBD1,TRBV28,many,TRBJ2-6,CALQGGHSGANVLTF,TGTGCCCTACAGGGGGGTCACTCTGGGGCCAACGTCCTGACTTTC
12,.,TRBV20-1,many,TRBJ2-1,CSARYRYNEQFF,TGCAGTGCTAGATACCGATACAATGAGCAGTTCTTC
18,TRBD1,TRBV3-1,many,TRBJ1-6,CASSQDWAGQSYNSPLHF,TGTGCCAGCAGCCAAGATTGGGCGGGACAGTCCTATAATTCACCCCTCCACTTT
13,.,TRBV4-3,.,TRBJ1-1,CASSQSYNTEAFF,TGCGCCAGCAGCCAAAGTTACAACACTGAAGCTTTCTTT
13,.,TRBV29-1,many,TRBJ2-5,CTTGALGLETQYF,TGCACCACCGGGGCGTTAGGTTTGGAGACCCAGTACTTC
11,.,TRBV5-5,many,TRBJ2-7,CASSLGGVRYF,TGTGCCAGCAGCTTGGGGGGGGTCCGGTACTTC
17,.,TRBV28,many,TRBJ2-4,CASSLKPRRDTKNIQYF,TGTGCCAGCAGTTTGAAGCCCCGACGAGATACCAAAAACATTCAGTACTTC
13,TRBD1,TRBV5-1,many,TRBJ2-7,CASSLNVGGKQYF,TGCGCCAGCAGCTTGAATGTAGGGGGCAAGCAGTACTTC
13,.,TRBV6-1,many,TRBJ1-1,CASSDRVITEAFF,TGTGCCAGCAGTGACAGGGTTATAACTGAAGCTTTCTTT
12,.,TRBV30,.,TRBJ2-2,CAWRKDTGELFF,TGTGCCTGGAGAAAGGACACCGGGGAGCTGTTTTTT
14,.,TRBV5-1,.,TRBJ1-4,CASSTTPGVEKLFF,TGCGCCAGCAGCACAACTCCAGGGGTTGAAAAACTGTTTTTT
14,.,TRBV12-3/TRBV12-4,many,TRBJ1-5,CASSLMGGSQPQHF,TGTGCCAGCAGTTTGATGGGGGGCAGTCAGCCCCAGCATTTT
15,TRBD2,TRBV20-1,many,TRBJ2-7,CSARDLGLAGYEQYF,TGCAGTGCTAGAGATCTGGGACTAGCTGGCTACGAGCAGTACTTC
14,.,TRBV5-1,.,TRBJ2-5,CASSWVGVGETQYF,TGCGCCAGCAGCTGGGTGGGAGTTGGAGAGACCCAGTACTTC
15,.,TRBV6-5,many,TRBJ1-2,CASSSLGGTNYGYTF,TGTGCCAGCAGCTCTCTTGGGGGAACTAACTATGGCTACACCTTC
14,.,TRBV7-2,many,TRBJ1-2,CASSLRLPDNGYTF,TGTGCCAGCAGCTTAAGGTTGCCAGATAATGGCTACACCTTC
16,TRBD2,TRBV7-3,many,TRBJ2-1,CASSSGLAGFYDEQFF,TGTGCCAGCAGCTCCGGACTAGCCGGATTTTATGATGAGCAGTTCTTC
15,TRBD2,TRBV18,many,TRBJ2-7,CASSPRGGSSHEQYF,TGTGCCAGCTCACCCCGTGGCGGGAGTTCCCACGAGCAGTACTTC
18,TRBD1,TRBV12-3/TRBV12-4,many,TRBJ1-5,CASQTDREGRRGNQPQHF,TGTGCCTCCCAGACCGACAGGGAGGGCAGAAGAGGCAATCAGCCCCAGCATTTT
12,.,TRBV5-5,many,TRBJ1-1,CASSQLGTEAFF,TGTGCCAGCAGCCAGTTGGGCACTGAAGCTTTCTTT
14,.,TRBV9,many,TRBJ1-5,CASSSGTVTQPQHF,TGTGCCAGCAGCTCCGGGACCGTTACTCAGCCCCAGCATTTT
14,.,TRBV5-1,many,TRBJ1-1,CASSLGALNTEAFF,TGCGCCAGCAGCCTAGGGGCGCTGAACACTGAAGCTTTCTTT
14,TRBD1,TRBV27,many,TRBJ1-2,CASSLNDRDYGYTF,TGTGCCAGCAGTTTAAATGACAGGGACTATGGCTACACCTTC
15,TRBD1,TRBV5-1,many,TRBJ2-7,CASSLDGTGTYEQYF,TGCGCCAGCAGCTTGGACGGGACAGGGACTTACGAGCAGTACTTC
16,TRBD1,TRBV5-5,many,TRBJ2-5,CASSLTGTGYQETQYF,TGTGCCAGCAGCTTGACCGGGACAGGGTACCAAGAGACCCAGTACTTC
15,.,TRBV4-1,many,TRBJ1-4,CASSVAGATNEKLFF,TGCGCCAGCAGCGTAGCCGGAGCAACTAATGAAAAACTGTTTTTT
15,.,TRBV2,.,TRBJ2-3,CASSRDRKVTDTQYF,TGTGCCAGCAGCCGGGATAGGAAGGTGACAGATACGCAGTATTTT
14,TRBD1,TRBV6-2/TRBV6-3,many,TRBJ1-5,CASSPQGARQPQHF,TGTGCCAGCAGTCCTCAGGGGGCGCGGCAGCCCCAGCATTTT
15,.,TRBV7-2,many,TRBJ1-1,CASSSPGNMNTEAFF,TGTGCCAGCAGCTCCCCGGGGAACATGAACACTGAAGCTTTCTTT
13,TRBD1,TRBV11-2,many,TRBJ1-2,CASTLSDRGPHTF,TGTGCCAGCACCCTTAGTGACAGGGGGCCCCACACCTTC
16,TRBD2,TRBV5-1,many,TRBJ2-2,CASTLLAGGNTGELFF,TGCGCCAGCACCCTTCTAGCGGGAGGGAACACCGGGGAGCTGTTTTTT
12,TRBD1,TRBV5-1,many,TRBJ2-3,CASSKTGGAQYF,TGCGCCAGCAGCAAAACAGGGGGCGCGCAGTATTTT
15,.,TRBV3-1,many,TRBJ2-6,CASRPGSSGANVLTF,TGTGCCAGCAGGCCAGGGTCCTCTGGGGCCAACGTCCTGACTTTC
16,.,TRBV20-1,many,TRBJ1-1,CSARRGEGRGYAEAFF,TGCAGTGCTAGACGGGGGGAGGGACGCGGGTACGCTGAAGCTTTCTTT
16,TRBD2,TRBV5-5,many,TRBJ2-1,CASSLGVAGGRNEQFF,TGTGCCAGCAGCTTGGGAGTAGCGGGAGGTCGCAATGAGCAGTTCTTC